This TCR beta chain was identified in a study of neurological immune-mediated disorders. Ten or more counts support this clonotype. CDR1 and CDR2 (germline): SGHAT, FQNNGV. V shed 3 bases and J 5 bases; nucleotides not matched to a gene: 4. This CDR3 spans 14 amino acids. Sequencing runs each generated in excess of 190 million TCR-beta sequences derived from 15-18 subjects. In TCRdb, the 5' RACE reads were re-called with MiXCR into one record per CDR3 protein. Of 50,000 or so distinct CDR3 sequences in the sample, around 3.4% were seen once. The V and J genes are TRBV11-2 and TRBJ2-7; 10 bases align to TRBD1. The receptor's source is a middle-aged man with multiple sclerosis. Sequenced input: PBMCs. CDR3 amino acids: CASSFRQGAHEQYF. CDR3 bases: TGTGCCAGCAGCTTCAGACAGGGGGCCCACGAGCAGTACTTC.